The present T cell receptor beta chain was sequenced within a study of blood T cell repertoires in COVID-19. Turning to the study itself: COVID-19 samples collected from the United States, Italy and Spain covered acute and convalescent phases.

In germline, CDR1 is LGHNA, CDR2 YNFKEQ. V lost 7 bases and J lost 4; bases outside the gene matches: 9. This CDR3 comprises 16 residues. TCRdb keeps only in-frame clones here, not all; method: immunoSEQ multiplex PCR. The data contain over 250,000 clones, 83% of them seen just once; the ten biggest clones take up over 9%. This chain connects TRBV4-2 to TRBJ2-3; 12 nucleotides line up with TRBD2. The sample comprised peripheral blood. The receptor comes from a woman between 50 and 59 years old who had recovered from COVID-19. The CDR3 reads CASTESSGGVADTQYF. The CDR3 DNA is TGTGCCAGCACCGAATCTAGCGGGGGGGTGGCAGATACGCAGTATTTT.